Following are 2 T cell receptor beta chains from one sample sequenced in a study of vaccination effects on CD4 cells after COVID-19. Profiling relied on immunoSEQ multiplex PCR, and the TCRdb table lists in-frame clones only, not all of them. Of tens of thousands of clones in the sample, around 67% were seen once. These receptors' targets are unknown. It was after approximately 11 days of culture that CD4+ T cells were isolated. Specimen: CD4+ T cells from PBMCs cultured without peptide, collected before COVID-19 vaccination. The receptors originated from a human donor who received a COVID-19 vaccine.

The chain joins TRBV4-1 to TRBJ2-1; D is perhaps TRBD2 (6 bases). The length of the CDR3 is 17 residues. The V gene lost 1 base and the J gene lost 5 bases, with 18 bases spanning the gap. Germline V gene data show CDR1 as MGHRA and CDR2 as YSYEKL. The CDR3 nucleotides read TGCGCCAGCAGCCAAGGAGCAGCGCGGGGAAAAAACAATGAGCAGTTCTTC. Its translation is CASSQGAARGKNNEQFF.

This clone was found a few times. CDR3 sequence: CASRGPGLQGSTEAFF. The CDR3 bases are TGTGCCAGCAGGGGCCCGGGTTTGCAGGGCTCCACTGAAGCTTTCTTT. The chain combines TRBV2 with TRBJ1-1; TRBD1 might be the D (5 bases). There are 16 residues in the CDR3. Trimming stripped 6 bases from V and 4 bases from J, with 21 bases between. Germline lookup yields CDR1 SNHLY and CDR2 FYNNEI.